The clone carrying this T cell receptor beta chain was found a few times. Its antigen is undetermined. This record belongs to a study of T cell responses to AZD1222 COVID-19 vaccine. V was clipped by 7 bases and J by 6 bases, with 12 bases between them. Germline CDR1 reads SNHLY; CDR2 reads FYNNEI. The CDR3 loop spans 12 amino acids. Findings and limits, study-wide: Receipt of two AZD1222 doses was followed by a rise in Spike-specific TCR breadth and depth. It was only after the peak T cell response that any repertoires were sampled. Reports indicate that nearly half of spike-specific TCRs are directed at unmutated variant regions. Donors in the cohort were predominantly white British and more often female, and clonal diversity was possibly underestimated.

TCRdb's copy holds only in-frame clones and misses some; the assay was immunoSEQ multiplex PCR. The sample carries 100,000 to 150,000 clones, over 80% recorded once. This TCR was recovered from an adult in good health. The chain is built from TRBV2 and TRBJ1-2; D unresolved. Sample: peripheral blood, taken on day 0 of AZD1222 vaccination. Here the CDR3 DNA reads TGTGCCAGCATTAGGGATACCGATGGCTACACCTTC. Residues: CASIRDTDGYTF.